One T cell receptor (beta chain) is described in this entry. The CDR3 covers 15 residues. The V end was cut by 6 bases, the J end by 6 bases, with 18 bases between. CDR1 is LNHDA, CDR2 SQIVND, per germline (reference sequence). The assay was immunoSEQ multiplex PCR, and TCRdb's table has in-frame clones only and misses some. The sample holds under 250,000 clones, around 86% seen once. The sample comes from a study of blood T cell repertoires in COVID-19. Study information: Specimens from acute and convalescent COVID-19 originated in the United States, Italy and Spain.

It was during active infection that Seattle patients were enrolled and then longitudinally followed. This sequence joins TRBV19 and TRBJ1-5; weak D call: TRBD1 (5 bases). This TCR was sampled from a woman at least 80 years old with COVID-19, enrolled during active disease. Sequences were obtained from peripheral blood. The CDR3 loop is CASRPTQGYSQPQHF. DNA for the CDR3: TGTGCCAGTAGGCCCACCCAGGGTTACTCTCAGCCCCAGCATTTT.